This is a list of T cell receptor beta chains from one sample in a study of blood T cell repertoires in COVID-19. Only in-frame clones appear in the TCRdb table, and some are missing; sequencing was by immunoSEQ multiplex PCR. Here the sample spans 250,000 to 350,000 clones, roughly 85% being singletons. Material for sequencing was PBMCs or T cells enriched from blood (not recorded which). The receptors originated from a woman in her twenties or thirties who had recovered from COVID-19. CDR3s include the opening cysteine and the closing phenylalanine or tryptophan. D genes are given only for firm matches. The size field is filled for only some rows; it gives once, few, many or a size class.

>TRBV7-7|TRBJ2-5|NA|NA
CASSLRLAEETQYF
TGTGCCAGCAGCTTGAGGCTAGCCGAAGAGACCCAGTACTTC
>TRBV25-1|TRBJ2-4|NA|NA
CASPPPGQKNIQYF
TGTGCCAGCCCCCCTCCAGGGCAGAAAAACATTCAGTACTTC
>TRBV7-9|TRBJ1-2|NA|few
CASSSPAGFSGYTF
TGTGCCAGCAGCTCCCCAGCGGGATTCAGTGGCTACACCTTC
>TRBV4-1|TRBJ2-3|TRBD2|once
CASSQEGRGLGTDTQYF
TGCGCCAGCAGCCAAGAAGGGCGGGGACTAGGCACAGATACGCAGTATTTT
>TRBV3-1/TRBV3-2|TRBJ2-7|TRBD2|NA
CASSQVSGRAGGNEQYF
TGTGCCAGCAGCCAAGTGTCGGGCCGAGCGGGAGGGAACGAGCAGTACTTC
>TRBV29-1|TRBJ2-7|NA|NA
CSVQDGSYEQYF
TGCAGCGTTCAGGATGGCTCCTACGAGCAGTACTTC
>TRBV9|TRBJ1-1|NA|NA
CASSGPTGMAEAFF
TGTGCCAGCAGCGGACCAACGGGAATGGCTGAAGCTTTCTTT
>TRBV27|TRBJ2-7|TRBD1|NA
CASSTSYPGTGSYEQYF
TGTGCCAGCAGCACTTCATACCCGGGGACAGGGAGCTACGAGCAGTACTTC
>TRBV20-1|TRBJ1-2|NA|NA
CSARDGFGYTF
TGCAGTGCTAGAGATGGCTTTGGCTACACCTTC
>TRBV11-3|TRBJ2-5|TRBD2|NA
CASSLSLAGASQETQYF
TGTGCCAGCAGCTTAAGCCTAGCGGGGGCCTCCCAAGAGACCCAGTACTTC
>TRBV20-1|TRBJ2-7|NA|NA
CSADRSYEQYF
TGCAGTGCCGACAGAAGCTACGAGCAGTACTTC
>TRBV10-2|TRBJ1-1|TRBD1|NA
CASRMTGERTEAFF
TGCGCCAGCAGAATGACAGGGGAACGCACTGAAGCTTTCTTT
>TRBV12-3/TRBV12-4|TRBJ1-2|NA|once
CASTLDRGYGYTF
TGTGCCAGCACCCTGGACAGAGGCTATGGCTACACCTTC
>TRBV7-2|TRBJ1-2|NA|NA
CASSLDLGGYTF
TGTGCCAGCAGCTTAGATCTAGGTGGCTACACCTTC
>TRBV2|TRBJ2-3|TRBD2|NA
CAAKKASGRLSTDTQYF
TGTGCCGCTAAGAAGGCTAGCGGGCGACTAAGCACAGATACGCAGTATTTT
>TRBV15|TRBJ1-5|TRBD1|NA
CATSPKGDRGLNQPQHF
TGTGCCACCAGTCCCAAAGGGGACAGGGGGCTCAATCAGCCCCAGCATTTT
>TRBV15|TRBJ1-6|NA|NA
CATSRDLGDSPLHF
TGTGCCACCAGCAGAGATTTAGGGGATTCACCCCTCCACTTT
>TRBV28|TRBJ2-7|TRBD1|NA
CASSTRADRGLYDF
TGTGCCAGCAGTACACGAGCTGACAGGGGGCTTTATGACTTC
>TRBV5-1|TRBJ2-2|NA|NA
CASRPDGGRTGELFF
TGCGCCAGCAGACCCGACGGCGGGCGGACCGGGGAGCTGTTTTTT
>TRBV11-1|TRBJ2-5|NA|NA
CASSPGLGGETQYF
TGTGCCAGCAGCCCTGGACTAGGGGGAGAGACCCAGTACTTC
>TRBV5-6|TRBJ1-4|NA|NA
CAGETGLFF
TGTGCCGGGGAGACAGGTCTGTTTTTT
>TRBV7-8|TRBJ1-4|TRBD1|once
CASRNRGGEKLFF
TGTGCCAGCAGAAACAGGGGAGGAGAAAAACTGTTTTTT
>TRBV6-5|TRBJ1-6|TRBD1|NA
CASSYQTGASDSPLHF
TGTGCCAGCAGTTACCAGACAGGGGCATCTGATTCACCCCTCCACTTT
>TRBV6-5|TRBJ1-2|TRBD1|many
CATSGGQGYGYTF
TGTGCCACCTCTGGGGGACAGGGCTATGGCTACACCTTC
>TRBV5-1|TRBJ1-4|TRBD1|NA
CASSSTGPEKLFF
TGCGCCAGCAGCTCGACAGGGCCCGAAAAACTGTTTTTT
>TRBV4-1|TRBJ2-1|TRBD2|NA
CASSQEGGRVYNEQFF
TGCGCCAGCAGCCAAGAAGGCGGGAGGGTCTACAATGAGCAGTTCTTC
>TRBV7-9|TRBJ2-7|TRBD2|once
CASSSVTSGSRVAQYF
TGTGCCAGCAGCTCCGTTACTAGCGGGAGCCGTGTGGCGCAGTACTTC
>TRBV28|TRBJ2-5|TRBD1|NA
CASSLDRAHEETQYF
TGTGCCAGCAGTTTGGACAGGGCCCACGAGGAGACCCAGTACTTC
>TRBV19|TRBJ1-5|NA|NA
CASNRGEGNQPQHF
TGTGCCAGTAACCGCGGGGAAGGCAATCAGCCCCAGCATTTT
>TRBV5-4|TRBJ2-7|NA|NA
CASSLGQRDYEQYF
TGTGCCAGCAGCTTGGGACAGCGAGACTACGAGCAGTACTTC
>TRBV3-1/TRBV3-2|TRBJ2-5|NA|NA
CASSPRLGKETQYF
TGTGCCAGCAGCCCTCGACTAGGGAAAGAGACCCAGTACTTC
>TRBV6-5|TRBJ1-2|TRBD1|few
CASSYNRGDGYTF
TGTGCCAGCAGTTATAACAGGGGTGACGGCTACACCTTC
>TRBV3-1/TRBV3-2|TRBJ1-5|NA|NA
CASSQDTGSGQPQHF
TGTGCCAGCAGCCAAGATACGGGTAGCGGGCAGCCCCAGCATTTT
>TRBV19|TRBJ2-5|NA|NA
CASSSVGRGNQETQYF
TGTGCCAGTAGTTCGGTCGGGAGAGGCAATCAAGAGACCCAGTACTTC
>TRBV28|TRBJ2-7|TRBD1|NA
CASSPPGQGKQYF
TGTGCCAGCAGTCCCCCGGGACAGGGGAAGCAGTACTTC
>TRBV15|TRBJ1-2|NA|NA
CATQNGEDTGGYTF
TGTGCCACCCAAAACGGAGAGGACACCGGTGGCTACACCTTC
>TRBV29-1|TRBJ2-7|NA|NA
CSVPGSRFEQYF
TGCAGCGTGCCAGGATCGCGCTTTGAGCAGTACTTC
>TRBV5-1|TRBJ2-5|TRBD2|NA
CASRSGRAQETQYF
TGCGCCAGCAGGAGCGGGAGGGCCCAAGAGACCCAGTACTTC
>TRBV5-1|TRBJ1-2|TRBD1|NA
CASSFRQGANYGYTF
TGCGCCAGCAGCTTCCGACAGGGTGCTAACTATGGCTACACCTTC
>TRBV3-1/TRBV3-2|TRBJ1-1|TRBD1|NA
CASSPGGNTEAFF
TGTGCCAGCAGCCCAGGGGGGAACACTGAAGCTTTCTTT
>TRBV5-1|TRBJ1-2|TRBD1|NA
CASSLGTGRYGYTF
TGCGCCAGCAGCTTGGGGACAGGGCGGTATGGCTACACCTTC